The 15 T cell receptor beta chains presented below share a single source sample, sequenced in a study of blood T cells in healthy people across ages. Through a sample-barcoded 5' primer and a J-beta primer mix, a second PCR was run for roughly 6 to 11 cycles. In TCRdb, the 5' RACE reads were re-called with MiXCR into one record per CDR3 protein. The repertoire has about 1.6 million distinct CDR3 sequences, about 31% of them found once; the top ten carry about 10%. The sequenced sample consisted of blood. These receptors came from a woman aged 25 to 39 in good health.

The chain has TRBV12-3 or TRBV12-4 and TRBJ2-5; D is undetermined. V lost 5 bases and J lost 5, with 24 bases in between. There are 17 residues in the CDR3. The CDR3 is CASSLRPLSNRAETQYF. The DNA of the CDR3 is TGTGCCAGCAGTCTTAGGCCTCTTAGTAATAGGGCGGAGACCCAGTACTTC.

In this sample, this clonotype turned up a few times. The chain links TRBV7-9 to TRBJ2-7; D possibly corresponds to TRBD2 (6 bases). Between the trimmed V and J ends, which lost 3 bases and 2 bases, there was a span of 11 bases. The germline gives CDR1 SEHNR, CDR2 FQNEAQ (reference sequence). This CDR3 comprises 14 residues. CDR3 loop: CASSFGGNPYEQYF. As DNA, the CDR3 is TGTGCCAGCAGCTTCGGGGGAAACCCCTACGAGCAGTACTTC.

The chain combines TRBV24-1 with TRBJ1-5, with D tentatively TRBD1 (6 bases). The CDR3 extends over 16 amino acids. Trimming cost V 4 bases and J 1 base, with 13 bases left between them. CDR1 KGHDR and CDR2 SFDVKD come from the germline V gene. The CDR3 here is CATSESTGSSNQPQHF. CDR3 DNA sequence: TGTGCCACCAGTGAGTCTACAGGGTCGAGCAATCAGCCCCAGCATTTT.

The gene calls are TRBV7-2 and TRBJ2-1; 10 bases agree with TRBD1. The CDR3 runs 15 residues. The V gene's germline CDR1 is SGHTA and CDR2 FQGNSA. Losses at the gene ends were 4 bases for V and 8 bases for J; bases not matched to a gene: 8. CDR3 bases: TGTGCCAGCAGCTCCAACCGGGACAGGGGCTATGAGCAGTTCTTC. Its translation: CASSSNRDRGYEQFF.

This clonotype was found a few times. A read error may produce the germline difference seen at one junction end. This sequence joins TRBV5-1 and TRBJ2-7, with D possibly matching TRBD2 (5 bases). Germline-derived CDR1 and CDR2 are SGHRS and YFSETQ. The CDR3 has 16 amino acids. The CDR3 sequence: CASSWAGSGISCEQYF. The CDR3 nucleotides read TGCGCCAGCAGCTGGGCCGGTTCCGGGATCTCCTGCGAGCAGTACTTC.

This clonotype was observed at least ten times. The rearrangement links TRBV4-2 to TRBJ2-5; TRBD2 matches 11 bases. Germline trimming cut 0 bases from V and 5 bases from J; bases unmatched to any gene: 11. Per germline, CDR1 LGHNA and CDR2 YNFKEQ. The CDR3 is made up of 18 amino acids. Here the CDR3 reads CASSQDFSGGALVETQYF. CDR3 DNA: TGTGCCAGCAGCCAAGATTTTAGCGGGGGGGCTCTTGTGGAGACCCAGTACTTC.

CDR3 in amino acids: CASRPSVGAGGSSDYGYTF. The CDR3 DNA reads TGTGCCAGCAGGCCAAGCGTCGGGGCAGGGGGTTCGTCGGACTATGGCTACACCTTC. The chain is built from TRBV12-3 or TRBV12-4 and TRBJ1-2; 7 nucleotides agree with TRBD1. Trimming removed 6 bases from V and 3 bases from J; junction bases left unmatched: 22. The CDR3 extends over 19 amino acids.

The V gene is TRBV4-1, the J gene TRBJ2-1; possibly TRBD1 or TRBD2 for D (6 bases each). The V and J ends lost 0 bases and 5 bases respectively, with 20 bases between them. The CDR3 covers 18 residues. The germline V gene has CDR1 MGHRA and CDR2 YSYEKL. The CDR3 DNA reads TGCGCCAGCAGCCAAGAAATGGGACTGGGGGGCAGAGACAATGAGCAGTTCTTC. Protein product: CASSQEMGLGGRDNEQFF.

V usage is TRBV15 and J usage is TRBJ2-5; D is possibly TRBD2 (5 bases). The germline V gene has CDR1 LNHNV and CDR2 YYDKDF (reference sequence). CDR3 length: 15 amino acids. Trimming stripped 9 bases from V and 1 base from J, with 18 bases between. The DNA for the CDR3 is TGTGCCACTACTAACTACCCGGACTTCCAAGAGACCCAGTACTTC. Translated, it gives CATTNYPDFQETQYF.

The V and J genes are TRBV9 and TRBJ2-1; D not certain. The CDR3 sequence is 13 residues long. The germline V and J ends were trimmed by 0 bases and 5 bases, with 6 bases remaining between them. Per germline, CDR1 SGDLS and CDR2 YYNGEE. The CDR3 DNA follows: TGTGCCAGCAGCGTAGTTAACGACAATGAGCAGTTCTTC. It specifies CASSVVNDNEQFF.

V and J are TRBV27 and TRBJ2-1; D perhaps matches TRBD2 (6 bases). The CDR3 covers 17 residues. CDR1 and CDR2 from the germline V gene are MNHEY and SMNVEV (reference sequence). Trimming shortened V by 5 bases and J by 6 bases, and 23 bases separated the two germline ends. The CDR3 spells CASSPTKGLGGFNEQFF. The CDR3 bases are TGTGCCAGCAGTCCGACAAAGGGACTGGGCGGCTTCAATGAGCAGTTCTTC.

This chain connects TRBV20-1 to TRBJ1-1; D gene uncertain. The CDR3 is 13 residues long. V was cut by 4 bases and J by 0 bases, with 9 bases left in between. CDR1 is DFQATT and CDR2 is SNEGSKA in the germline V gene (reference sequence). In nucleotides, the CDR3 is TGCAGTGCTAATCCTCCAGTGAACACTGAAGCTTTCTTT. Encoded protein: CSANPPVNTEAFF.

The V and J genes are TRBV29-1 and TRBJ2-1; maybe TRBD2 (6 bases). The CDR3 contains 16 residues. V was trimmed by 0 bases and J by 3 bases, leaving 15 bases between them. Germline V CDR1 and CDR2: SQVTM, ANQGSEA. CDR3 protein: CSVEDPQRAFYNEQFF. In DNA, the CDR3 is TGCAGCGTTGAAGATCCCCAGCGGGCCTTCTACAATGAGCAGTTCTTC.

The gene calls are TRBV15 and TRBJ2-3; TRBD2 aligns across 12 bases. This CDR3 region has 16 residues. Germline CDR1 and CDR2: LNHNV and YYDKDF (reference sequence). J was trimmed by 6 bases and V by 0 bases; bases with no gene match: 4. CDR3: CATSRDWLAGGDTQYF. CDR3 sequence (DNA): TGTGCCACCAGCAGAGATTGGCTAGCGGGGGGGGATACGCAGTATTTT.

The chain carries TRBV18 and TRBJ2-5; D is unclear. Germline V CDR1 and CDR2: KGHSH, LQKENI. V dropped 4 bases and J dropped 2 bases, with 8 bases sitting between them. CDR3 length equals 13 residues. CDR3 sequence reads: CASSRWFQETQYF. CDR3 DNA sequence: TGTGCCAGCTCACGCTGGTTTCAAGAGACCCAGTACTTC. Full variable domain (rest looked up from reference TRBV18 and TRBJ2-5): NAGVMQNPRHLVRRRGQEARLRCSPMKGHSHVYWYRQLPEEGLKFMVYLQKENIIDESGMPKERFSAEFPKEGPSILRIQQVVRGDSAAYFCASSRWFQETQYFGPGTRLLVL.